This record concerns one TCR beta chain sequence. This entry belongs to a study of cytomegalovirus exposure and HLA in healthy donors. It was with 60 Vbeta and 13 Jbeta primers that the PCR ran. This table comes from immunoSEQ multiplex PCR, and its TCRdb copy is limited to in-frame clones, with some not included. This sample has hundreds of thousands of clones, with roughly 82% found just once. This CDR3 is built from 14 residues. CDR1 and CDR2 (germline): SGHVS, FQNEAQ. V was clipped by 7 bases and J by 1 base, with 13 bases between them. This chain uses TRBV7-8 with TRBJ2-5; D may be TRBD2 (5 bases). Source material: PBMCs. The sequence came from a man aged 40-55 years in good health and CMV-seropositive. The CDR3 DNA is TGTGCCAGCACCTACACGGGAATCCAAGAGACCCAGTACTTC. It specifies CASTYTGIQETQYF.